Each of the 28 T cell receptor beta chains below was sequenced from the same sample in a study of breast tumors, draining lymph nodes, adjacent tissues (dated by TCRdb to the mid-2010s). The lymph node samples were taken from the axillary draining lymph nodes of breast cancer patients. Receptor amplification or capture employed multiplex PCR. The data were produced on an Illumina HiSeq 2000. TCRdb applied fastp at Q25 and MiXCR to the public reads, then kept only in-frame beta chains. A single entry per CDR3 protein holds the most common genes and DNA from its merged rows. This sample comprises under 350,000 distinct CDR3 sequences, more than 30% of them detected only once. Of the sample, under 1.2% is held by the ten largest clones. Sequences were obtained from axillary lymph node tissue. The receptors here all came from a female donor with breast cancer. Some clones in this sample may be carry-over from other donors' samples.

This clonotype was found many times. The V gene is TRBV7-8, the J gene TRBJ2-1, with D maybe TRBD2 (6 bases). This CDR3 has 15 residues. V lost 6 bases to trimming and J lost 4 bases, with 16 bases between them. From germline, CDR1 is SGHVS and CDR2 FQNEAQ. The CDR3 protein is CASSYSGTPYNEQFF. In DNA form, the CDR3 reads TGTGCCAGCAGTTATTCCGGGACTCCGTACAATGAGCAGTTCTTC.

This clonotype came up many times. The chain is built from TRBV12-3 or TRBV12-4 and TRBJ2-1; D gene uncertain. V lost 1 base to trimming and J lost 6 bases, with 4 bases between them. CDR3 length: 12 residues. Here the CDR3 reads CASSLVVNEQFF. CDR3 bases: TGTGCCAGCAGTTTAGTGGTCAATGAGCAGTTCTTC.

This sequence joins TRBV3-1 and TRBJ2-7, with D unresolved. The germline V and J ends were trimmed by 6 bases and 12 bases, with 21 bases remaining between them. Germline-derived CDR1 and CDR2 are LGHDT and YNNKEL (reference sequence). This CDR3 is 13 amino acids long. CDR3 loop: CASRPGGVSGSYF. CDR3 nucleotide sequence: TGTGCCAGCAGACCGGGCGGTGTTTCGGGCTCGTACTTC.

CDR3 sequence: CSATVRMNTEAFF. CDR3 DNA sequence: TGCAGTGCTACGGTGCGTATGAACACTGAAGCTTTCTTT. V gene TRBV20-1 combines with J gene TRBJ1-1; D call uncertain. The V gene lost 4 bases and the J gene lost 0 bases, with 9 bases spanning the gap. CDR3 length: 13 amino acids. Germline CDR1 is DFQATT and CDR2 is SNEGSKA (reference sequence).

This clonotype was counted at least ten times. V usage is TRBV15 and J usage is TRBJ1-2; 9 positions match TRBD1. The V segment lost 1 base and the J segment 6 bases; nucleotides outside the gene matches: 12. The CDR3 runs to 17 residues. From germline, CDR1 is LNHNV and CDR2 YYDKDF (reference sequence). CDR3 region: CATSRAMNRGRGDGYTF. The CDR3 DNA reads as TGTGCCACCAGCAGAGCTATGAACAGGGGGCGTGGGGATGGCTACACCTTC.

V usage is TRBV20-1 and J usage is TRBJ1-2; D ambiguous. CDR3 size: 12 residues. Germline V CDR1 and CDR2: DFQATT, SNEGSKA (reference sequence). The germline V and J ends were trimmed by 0 bases and 3 bases, with 5 bases remaining between them. The CDR3 loop is CSARETYYGYTF. The CDR3 DNA reads TGCAGTGCTAGAGAGACCTACTATGGCTACACCTTC.

This clonotype was detected ten times or more. The J gene is TRBJ2-5, the V gene TRBV7-6; D is ambiguous. V lost 3 bases, J lost 5 bases, and 7 bases lay in between. Germline V gene data show CDR1 as SGHVS and CDR2 as FNYEAQ. This CDR3 contains 12 residues. CDR3 bases: TGTGCCAGCAGCTTCATAACGGAGACCCAGTACTTC. This codes for CASSFITETQYF.

This chain links TRBV7-9 with TRBJ2-5; 10 positions agree with TRBD2. The germline V gene encodes CDR1 SEHNR and CDR2 FQNEAQ (reference sequence). V shed 4 bases and J 3 bases; nucleotides not matched to a gene: 14. The CDR3 covers 18 residues. CDR3 sequence: CASSSSGLAQVHKETQYF. CDR3 DNA: TGTGCCAGCAGCTCCTCGGGACTAGCGCAAGTCCACAAAGAGACCCAGTACTTC.

At least ten counts were recorded for this clonotype. This chain joins TRBV6-1 and TRBJ2-7; TRBD2 might be the D (6 bases). The V gene's germline CDR1 is MNHNS and CDR2 SASEGT. V lost 6 bases and J 7 bases, leaving 19 bases between the germline ends. There are 14 residues in the CDR3. CDR3 protein: CASSPGVGAEEQYF. Here the CDR3 DNA reads TGTGCCAGCAGCCCGGGGGTAGGAGCGGAGGAGCAGTACTTC.

This clonotype was recorded at least ten times. The gene calls are TRBV19 and TRBJ2-1, with D unclear. Trimming pared 6 bases from V and 5 bases from J, leaving 11 bases between. CDR1 LNHDA and CDR2 SQIVND come from the germline V gene (reference sequence). The CDR3 consists of 13 residues. Here the CDR3 reads CASSGPVNNEQFF. Here the CDR3 DNA reads TGTGCCAGTAGCGGACCCGTAAACAATGAGCAGTTCTTC.

In DNA, the CDR3 is TGTGCCAGCAGTTTAGGGGGTCTAAAAAATCAGCCCCAGCATTTT. Translation: CASSLGGLKNQPQHF. The V gene is TRBV28, the J gene TRBJ1-5, with D possibly matching TRBD1 (5 bases). Germline assignment: CDR1 MDHEN and CDR2 SYDVKM. V was pared by 2 bases and J by 4 bases, with 12 bases between. CDR3 length: 15 residues. Variable domain in full (rest from reference TRBV28 and TRBJ1-5): DVKVTQSSRYLVKRTGEKVFLECVQDMDHENMFWYRQDPGLGLRLIYFSYDVKMKEKGDIPEGYSVSREKKERFSLILESASTNQTSMYLCASSLGGLKNQPQHFGDGTRLSIL.

The rearrangement links TRBV9 to TRBJ1-2, with TRBD1 as a possible D gene (5 bases). Germline V lookup: CDR1 SGDLS, CDR2 YYNGEE. This CDR3 has 13 residues. V was trimmed by 0 bases and J by 5 bases, leaving 8 bases between them. Here the CDR3 DNA reads TGTGCCAGCAGCGTAGGGGGCCAATATGGCTACACCTTC. Protein: CASSVGGQYGYTF.

This clonotype has a handful of counts. The rearrangement links TRBV6-1 to TRBJ2-7, with 11 nucleotides matching TRBD2. V lost 7 bases and J lost 2; bases outside the gene matches: 4. This CDR3 is built from 14 residues. Germline CDR1 and CDR2: MNHNS and SASEGT. In nucleotides, the CDR3 is TGTGCCAGCAATATAGCGGGAGGGCCCTACGAGCAGTACTTC. Translating it yields CASNIAGGPYEQYF.

In its sample, this clonotype was seen many times. The rearrangement links TRBV20-1 to TRBJ2-1; 8 bases map to TRBD1. This CDR3 has 15 residues. CDR1 is DFQATT and CDR2 is SNEGSKA in the germline V gene (reference sequence). V trimming: 6 bases; J trimming: 6 bases; junction bases outside the gene matches: 13. The CDR3 DNA is TGCAGTGCGACTCTTGGACAGGGCCGAAGCAATGAGCAGTTCTTC. Translated, it gives CSATLGQGRSNEQFF.

Concerning this clonotype: This sequence may be a read error, since a much larger clone differs from it by one base. Since the CDR3 does not end with the conserved phenylalanine or tryptophan, this likely comes from a read error. This chain uses TRBV7-9 with TRBJ2-7, with 9 bases matching TRBD2. Germline-derived CDR1 and CDR2 are SEHNR and FQNEAQ (reference sequence). The J segment lost 4 bases and the V segment lost 7 bases, leaving 8 bases of the junction unmatched. This CDR3 is built from 14 residues. This CDR3 is CASNSGGRVYEQYL. CDR3 DNA sequence: TGTGCCAGCAATTCCGGCGGGAGGGTATACGAGCAGTACCTC.

This clonotype was detected a few times. The gene calls are TRBV4-3 and TRBJ2-3, with TRBD1 as a possible D gene (6 bases). This CDR3 spans 20 amino acids. Germline V gene lookup returns CDR1 LGHNA and CDR2 YSLEER. The ends were cut back, 1 base at V and 2 bases at J, with 25 bases in the middle. The CDR3 loop is CASSQVVGLGATRNTDTQYF. The CDR3 region has the DNA TGCGCCAGCAGCCAAGTCGTAGGTCTGGGGGCAACCAGGAACACAGATACGCAGTATTTT.

This clonotype was counted ten times or more. V usage is TRBV7-3 and J usage is TRBJ2-7; D is undetermined. Trimming pared 2 bases from V and 5 bases from J, leaving 16 bases between. This CDR3 comprises 15 residues. Germline lookup yields CDR1 SGHTA and CDR2 FQGTGA. CDR3 DNA: TGTGCCAGCAGCTTACGGCCTAGTGAAAGAGACGAGCAGTACTTC. This encodes CASSLRPSERDEQYF.

This clonotype was observed many times. This chain links TRBV12-3 or TRBV12-4 with TRBJ2-1, with 8 positions matching TRBD2. The CDR3 loop spans 14 amino acids. The trim removed 2 bases at V and 6 bases at J, leaving 3 bases unmatched. CDR3 protein: CASSLMGTSNEQFF. In DNA, the CDR3 is TGTGCCAGCAGTTTAATGGGGACTAGCAATGAGCAGTTCTTC.

Note on this clonotype: A much larger clone is a single base away; this may be a read error. The final CDR3 position lacks the conserved phenylalanine or tryptophan, pointing to a likely read error. The CDR3 region has the DNA TGCAGTGCTAGCTCGGGGGCGTATGGCTACACCCTC. Amino acid sequence: CSASSGAYGYTL. This chain uses TRBV20-1 with TRBJ1-2, with a tentative D call TRBD1 (6 bases). This CDR3 spans 12 amino acids. Germline-derived CDR1 and CDR2 are DFQATT and SNEGSKA (reference sequence). Trimming pared 3 bases from V and 5 bases from J, leaving 10 bases between.

On this clonotype: Since the CDR3 does not end with the conserved phenylalanine or tryptophan, this likely comes from a read error. The chain couples TRBV20-1 to TRBJ2-1; no clear D gene. The CDR3 sequence is 14 residues long. With 5 bases removed from V and 0 bases from J, the gap between germline ends came to 11 bases. Germline V CDR1 and CDR2: DFQATT, SNEGSKA (reference sequence). The CDR3 loop is CSAPTQSSYNEQFC. CDR3 sequence (DNA): TGCAGTGCTCCGACACAGAGCTCCTACAATGAGCAGTTCTGC.

CDR3: CASSDPRDKRYEQYF. CDR3 DNA: TGTGCCAGTAGTGACCCCCGGGACAAAAGGTACGAGCAGTACTTC. V gene TRBV19 combines with J gene TRBJ2-7; tentatively, D is TRBD1 (6 bases). This CDR3 has 15 residues. From germline, CDR1 is LNHDA and CDR2 SQIVND (reference sequence). Trimming took 5 bases from V and 4 from J, leaving 18 bases between them.

The CDR3 region has the DNA TGTGCCAGCAGCACTGGACAGGGGCTCCACCCCTATGGCTACACCTTC. Translated, it gives CASSTGQGLHPYGYTF. The rearrangement links TRBV11-1 to TRBJ1-2, with 9 bases lining up with TRBD1. The V gene's germline CDR1 is SGHAT and CDR2 FQDESV (reference sequence). This CDR3 is built from 16 residues. After removal of 5 bases from V and 4 bases from J, the junction contained 11 bases not matched to a gene.

Many counts were recorded for this clonotype. V gene TRBV5-1 combines with J gene TRBJ2-7, with D perhaps TRBD1 (5 bases). Germline V gives CDR1 SGHRS, CDR2 YFSETQ. This CDR3 contains 14 residues. The ends were cut back, 4 bases at V and 5 bases at J, with 16 bases in the middle. CDR3 coding DNA: TGCGCCAGCAGCGTTACAGGTCCCCTTGACGAGCAGTACTTC. It translates to CASSVTGPLDEQYF.

V is TRBV4-1 and J is TRBJ1-3; no clear D gene. V lost 3 bases to trimming and J lost 0 bases, with 6 bases between them. Germline CDR1 is MGHRA and CDR2 is YSYEKL. This CDR3 has 14 amino acids. Written as DNA, the CDR3 is TGCGCCAGCAGCCAGGGGAACTCTGGAAACACCATATATTTT. Translating gives CASSQGNSGNTIYF.

This clonotype came up many times. The J gene is TRBJ2-6, the V gene TRBV12-3 or TRBV12-4; D possibly uses TRBD1 or TRBD2 (5 bases each). This CDR3 contains 16 residues. The germline V and J ends were trimmed by 2 bases and 2 bases, with 10 bases remaining between them. CDR3 DNA sequence: TGTGCCAGCAGTTTACGGGGCCCTCCTGGGGCCAACGTCCTGACTTTC. This encodes CASSLRGPPGANVLTF.

Turning to this clonotype: A clone one base away is much larger, so this may be a read error. CDR3 DNA sequence: TGTGCCAGCAGCTTTTTTTTGTTAGCGGGAGGCACCGGGCAGCTGTTTTTT. Protein product: CASSFFLLAGGTGQLFF. The chain combines TRBV7-8 with TRBJ2-2; 10 bases map to TRBD2. The CDR3 contains 17 residues. Germline V gives CDR1 SGHVS, CDR2 FQNEAQ.

This clonotype was seen only a few times. The junction and the germline gene differ at one end; a read error may be behind it. The V call is TRBV5-1, the J call TRBJ2-5; D may correspond to TRBD1 or TRBD2 (5 bases each). CDR1 is SGHRS and CDR2 is YFSETQ in the germline V gene. The CDR3 totals 14 residues. The CDR3 DNA follows: TGCGCCAGCAGCTTGGTGAGCGGACAAGACACCCAGTACTTC. Its protein product is CASSLVSGQDTQYF.

The table lists this clonotype with many counts. The CDR3 bases are TGTGCCAGCAGCTTATCTGGTTTCATGGGAGAGACCCAGTACTTC. Its translation: CASSLSGFMGETQYF. The rearrangement joins TRBV11-2 to TRBJ2-5; D not certain. Trimming removed 2 bases at V and 4 bases at J, with 14 bases between. CDR1 and CDR2 (germline): SGHAT, FQNNGV. This CDR3 is 15 amino acids long. Filled out from reference TRBV11-2 and TRBJ2-5, the complete variable domain reads EAGVAQSPRYKIIEKRQSVAFWCNPISGHATLYWYQQILGQGPKLLIQFQNNGVVDDSQLPKDRFSAERLKGVDSTLKIQPAKLEDSAVYLCASSLSGFMGETQYFGPGTRLLVL.